This TCR beta chain emerged from a study of monozygotic twins with inflammatory bowel disease. TCRdb reprocessed the 5' RACE reads, keeping one entry per CDR3 protein, no DNA. The listing records roughly 120,000 distinct CDR3 sequences. Study-wide findings and caveats: Researchers report that IBD patients shared fewer clonotypes with others than healthy twins, especially amid disease activity.

To note about this clonotype: Antigen unknown.

Germline V lookup: CDR1 SGHTA, CDR2 FQGNSA. This CDR3 is built from 15 residues. The material sequenced was blood. V is TRBV7-2 and J is TRBJ2-1. The origin of this receptor is a human donor with ulcerative colitis or Crohn's disease, or a healthy co-twin of an affected twin (not recorded which). The CDR3 region is CASSLSLSSYNEQFF.